A single sample gave rise to the 30 T cell receptor beta chains below, sequenced in a study of T cells in Graves' hyperthyroidism and ophthalmopathy. The CDR3 regions of TCR beta were amplified from RNA transcripts. A set of HTBI primers served as the primers for a first-round RT-PCR of the TCR CDR3. TCRdb passed the multiplex PCR reads through MiXCR, listing each CDR3 protein once. The sample gives hundreds of thousands of distinct CDR3 sequences, roughly a quarter of which show up once; 11% is in the top ten. The sample was blood. Every receptor here comes from a woman in her twenties or thirties with Graves' ophthalmopathy.

This clonotype was counted at least ten times. The CDR3 region is CASSPPAGKQNGELFF. The CDR3, as DNA: TGCGCCAGCAGCCCCCCCGCGGGGAAGCAAAACGGGGAGCTGTTTTTT. The chain joins TRBV4-3 to TRBJ2-2; D is possibly TRBD2 (6 bases). V was cut by 4 bases and J by 7 bases, with 19 bases left in between. The germline gives CDR1 LGHNA, CDR2 YSLEER. This CDR3 contains 16 residues.

Many counts were recorded for this clonotype. The V call is TRBV6-2 or TRBV6-3, the J call TRBJ1-5, with 9 bases fitting TRBD1. The V gene end was trimmed by 0 bases and the J gene end by 0 bases; junction bases not matched to a gene: 6. The CDR3 spans 18 residues. CDR1 is MNHEY, CDR2 SVGEGT, per germline. The CDR3 sequence: CASSYSDRGRYSNQPQHF. The CDR3 DNA follows: TGTGCCAGCAGTTACTCGGACAGGGGCCGTTATAGCAATCAGCCCCAGCATTTT.

There are a few counts of this clonotype. V usage is TRBV6-2 or TRBV6-3 and J usage is TRBJ1-1; no reliable D call. Trimming stripped 5 bases from V and 1 base from J, with 17 bases between. Looked up from germline, CDR1 is MNHEY and CDR2 is SVGEGT. The CDR3 loop spans 16 amino acids. CDR3 region: CASSTGLSVTNTEAFF. Here the CDR3 DNA reads TGTGCCAGCAGTACCGGATTGAGTGTTACGAACACTGAAGCTTTCTTT.

The genes are TRBV5-1 and TRBJ1-2; D may be TRBD1 (6 bases). V was pared by 4 bases and J by 8 bases, with 15 bases between. The CDR3 spans 13 residues. Germline V CDR1 and CDR2: SGHRS, YFSETQ. The CDR3 DNA sequence: TGCGCCAGCAGCACCACAGGGACGGAAGGCTACACCTTC. The encoded protein is CASSTTGTEGYTF.

This clonotype turned up a few times. The rearrangement links TRBV6-5 to TRBJ2-7; TRBD2 matches at 9 bases. The CDR3 has 16 amino acids. Germline trimming cut 2 bases from V and 2 bases from J; bases unmatched to any gene: 7. Germline V gene data show CDR1 as MNHEY and CDR2 as SVGAGI. CDR3 amino acids: CASSYGGSGSTYEQYF. CDR3 in DNA: TGTGCCAGCAGTTACGGAGGTAGCGGGAGCACCTACGAGCAGTACTTC.

The chain has TRBV9 and TRBJ2-5; the D is unclear. The CDR3 runs 13 residues. The germline V gene has CDR1 SGDLS and CDR2 YYNGEE. With 0 bases removed from V and 5 bases from J, the gap between germline ends came to 8 bases. In DNA form, the CDR3 reads TGTGCCAGCAGCGTAGGGGCAGAGGAGACCCAGTACTTC. Residues: CASSVGAEETQYF.

This clonotype was observed many times. The V call is TRBV6-1, the J call TRBJ2-7; D possibly corresponds to TRBD1 (6 bases). In germline, CDR1 is MNHNS, CDR2 SASEGT. Trimming stripped 7 bases from V and 0 bases from J, with 13 bases between. The CDR3 consists of 14 residues. CDR3 loop: CASTGTDSSYEQYF. Here the CDR3 DNA reads TGTGCCAGCACAGGGACGGACAGCTCCTACGAGCAGTACTTC.

This clonotype was counted ten times or more. The chain has TRBV6-2 or TRBV6-3 and TRBJ1-5, with D tentatively TRBD1 (6 bases). The CDR3 extends over 15 amino acids. The germline V and J ends were trimmed by 6 bases and 0 bases, with 12 bases remaining between them. Germline values: CDR1 MNHEY, CDR2 SVGEGT. The DNA of the CDR3 is TGTGCCAGCAGGCGGACAGAGTTTAGCAATCAGCCCCAGCATTTT. This sequence encodes CASRRTEFSNQPQHF.

This clonotype was recorded many times. The CDR3, as DNA: TGTGCCAGCTCACCAGGGTTCCGGCAGCCCCAGCATTTT. Translating gives CASSPGFRQPQHF. J is TRBJ1-5 and V is TRBV18; D call uncertain. Trimming left V 2 bases short and J 7 bases short, with 9 bases between. This CDR3 is built from 13 residues. Germline V gives CDR1 KGHSH, CDR2 LQKENI.

V and J are TRBV3-1 and TRBJ1-2, with D hard to call. The CDR3 runs to 15 residues. The V end was cut by 0 bases, the J end by 2 bases, with 10 bases between. The germline gives CDR1 LGHDT, CDR2 YNNKEL (reference sequence). This chain's CDR3 is CASSQDGETNYGYTF. The CDR3 region has the DNA TGTGCCAGCAGCCAAGATGGAGAAACCAACTATGGCTACACCTTC.

The rearrangement uses TRBV12-3 or TRBV12-4 and TRBJ1-1; D might be TRBD1 (6 bases). Trimming left V 3 bases short and J 3 bases short, with 14 bases between. The CDR3 loop spans 15 amino acids. The CDR3 protein is CASSFGRGSDTEAFF. The CDR3 DNA reads as TGTGCCAGCAGTTTTGGCAGGGGCTCGGACACTGAAGCTTTCTTT.

This clonotype was counted many times. The V and J genes are TRBV7-2 and TRBJ1-2; D perhaps matches TRBD1 (6 bases). The CDR3 sequence is 15 residues long. V was shortened by 5 bases and J by 2 bases, with 15 bases between the two germline ends. Looked up from germline, CDR1 is SGHTA and CDR2 is FQGNSA. CDR3 residues: CASSLRDMRNYGYTF. In DNA form, the CDR3 reads TGTGCCAGCAGCCTACGGGACATGAGGAACTATGGCTACACCTTC.

This clonotype was recorded many times. The CDR3 is CASSPLEGHTEAFF. The CDR3 DNA sequence: TGCGCCAGCAGCCCCCTTGAGGGACACACTGAAGCTTTCTTT. The J gene is TRBJ1-1, the V gene TRBV4-1, with D tentatively TRBD1 (5 bases). Trimming cost V 4 bases and J 3 bases, with 12 bases left between them. Germline V lookup: CDR1 MGHRA, CDR2 YSYEKL. This CDR3 spans 14 amino acids.

This clonotype showed up many times. The genes are TRBV2 and TRBJ2-2; 11 bases agree with TRBD2. CDR1 SNHLY and CDR2 FYNNEI come from the germline V gene. V dropped 6 bases and J dropped 4; count of bases not matched to a gene: 1. The CDR3 is 14 amino acids. The CDR3 is CASRGLAVTGELFF. CDR3 DNA sequence: TGTGCCAGCAGGGGACTAGCGGTCACCGGGGAGCTGTTTTTT.

This clonotype has a count of ten or more. CDR3 amino acids: CASSPDDRGSQPQHF. The CDR3 DNA is TGCGCCAGCAGCCCGGACGACAGGGGATCTCAGCCCCAGCATTTT. The chain is built from TRBV5-1 and TRBJ1-5, with 8 positions matching TRBD1. CDR1 is SGHRS, CDR2 YFSETQ, per germline. The CDR3 consists of 15 residues. The V segment lost 4 bases and the J segment 6 bases; nucleotides outside the gene matches: 9.

About this clonotype: This could be a read error, since a much larger clone is one nucleotide away. This rearrangement joins TRBV18 to TRBJ1-2, with TRBD1 matching 7 bases. This CDR3 contains 13 residues. J gave up 10 bases and V 3 bases, and 8 bases lay outside the gene matches. Per the germline V gene, CDR1 is KGHSH and CDR2 is LQKENI. In DNA, the CDR3 is TGTGCCAGCTCACCCGACAGGGAAAGGGACTACACCTTC. Its protein is CASSPDRERDYTF.

The CDR3 protein is CASSVRGLRWYGYTF. CDR3 bases: TGTGCCAGCAGTGTACGGGGCCTCAGATGGTATGGCTACACCTTC. The chain combines TRBV12-3 or TRBV12-4 with TRBJ1-2; D may be TRBD1 (5 bases). This CDR3 comprises 15 residues. V lost 5 bases and J lost 5, with 18 bases in between.

This chain connects TRBV12-3 or TRBV12-4 to TRBJ1-2; D not resolved. The ends were cut back, 4 bases at V and 3 bases at J, with 6 bases in the middle. The CDR3 is 12 residues long. The CDR3 sequence is CASSSPDYGYTF. The CDR3 DNA reads TGTGCCAGCAGTTCACCCGACTATGGCTACACCTTC.

This clonotype was observed many times. The chain has TRBV6-5 and TRBJ1-1; 8 nucleotides agree with TRBD1. Germline V gene sequence: CDR1 MNHEY, CDR2 SVGAGI. CDR3 length: 12 amino acids. Germline trimming cut 7 bases from V and 7 bases from J; bases unmatched to any gene: 5. The CDR3 reads CASTATGGEAFF. The CDR3 coding sequence is TGTGCCAGCACCGCTACAGGGGGTGAAGCTTTCTTT.

Comments on this clonotype: The conserved final phenylalanine or tryptophan is absent from the CDR3, which likely points to a read error. V and J are TRBV12-3 or TRBV12-4 and TRBJ2-7; TRBD1 matches at 9 bases. The CDR3 loop spans 14 amino acids. J gave up 5 bases and V 4 bases, and 6 bases lay outside the gene matches. The CDR3 DNA sequence: TGTGCCAGCAGTTCGGGACAGGGAAGGAACGAGCAGTACCTC. Encoded protein: CASSSGQGRNEQYL.

V usage is TRBV7-9 and J usage is TRBJ1-1; a possible D gene is TRBD1 (5 bases). Germline V gene data show CDR1 as SEHNR and CDR2 as FQNEAQ (reference sequence). The V end was cut by 8 bases, the J end by 1 base, with 11 bases between. The CDR3 runs to 13 residues. The CDR3 DNA reads TGTGCCAGCCGGGACGGATCGAACACTGAAGCTTTCTTT. The encoded protein is CASRDGSNTEAFF.

The table lists this clonotype with many counts. CDR3 region: CASSTNREPRETQYF. The CDR3 region has the DNA TGTGCCAGTAGTACCAACAGGGAGCCTAGGGAGACCCAGTACTTC. The V and J genes are TRBV19 and TRBJ2-5; D may be TRBD1 (6 bases). Trimming stripped 4 bases from V and 5 bases from J, with 17 bases between. The CDR3 has 15 amino acids. Germline CDR1 and CDR2: LNHDA and SQIVND (reference sequence).

This clonotype has a handful of counts. The J gene is TRBJ2-5, the V gene TRBV12-3 or TRBV12-4; 7 nucleotides line up with TRBD2. The trim removed 9 bases at V and 2 bases at J, leaving 18 bases unmatched. CDR3 length equals 17 residues. The CDR3 sequence: CARTVRLKAGIQETQYF. The CDR3 bases are TGTGCCAGGACCGTTCGCCTCAAAGCGGGGATTCAAGAGACCCAGTACTTC.

There are a few counts of this clonotype. The chain couples TRBV6-1 to TRBJ2-5; the D is unclear. The germline V gene encodes CDR1 MNHNS and CDR2 SASEGT. Deletions cut 7 bases from V and 5 bases from J, with 11 bases between. There are 12 residues in the CDR3. Written as DNA, the CDR3 is TGTGCCAGCACCAGCCTTCGGGAGACCCAGTACTTC. It is translated as CASTSLRETQYF.

The table lists this clonotype with many counts. The chain couples TRBV5-1 to TRBJ1-2, with unresolved D. The CDR3 has 15 residues. Germline V CDR1 and CDR2: SGHRS, YFSETQ. Deletions cut 7 bases from V and 0 bases from J, with 16 bases between. The CDR3 region is CASSVGDRTNYGYTF. DNA of the CDR3: TGCGCCAGCTCCGTTGGCGATCGTACTAACTATGGCTACACCTTC.

This rearrangement joins TRBV6-1 to TRBJ2-7, with D unclear. The length of the CDR3 is 12 residues. V gave up 3 bases and J gave up 3 bases, with 6 bases separating them. CDR1 is MNHNS, CDR2 SASEGT, per germline. Here the CDR3 DNA reads TGTGCCAGCAGTGACAGTCGCTACGAGCAGTACTTC. Translation gives CASSDSRYEQYF.

This clonotype was seen ten or more times. The J gene is TRBJ1-5, the V gene TRBV29-1, with TRBD1 matching 9 bases. There are 14 residues in the CDR3. Germline-derived CDR1 and CDR2 are SQVTM and ANQGSEA. CDR3: CSFRGQGTNQPQHF. As DNA, the CDR3 is TGCAGTTTCCGGGGACAGGGCACCAATCAGCCCCAGCATTTT.

This clonotype was observed many times. A much larger clone sits a single nucleotide away, making a read error possible. J is TRBJ1-2 and V is TRBV6-1; TRBD1 matches at 8 bases. CDR3 size: 13 residues. Looked up from germline, CDR1 is MNHNS and CDR2 is SASEGT. The CDR3 DNA is TGTACCAGCAGTGAAGGGACAGGATATGGCTACACCTTC. It codes for CTSSEGTGYGYTF.

This clonotype appeared many times. The rearrangement links TRBV6-1 to TRBJ2-7; a possible D gene is TRBD1 (6 bases). CDR1 MNHNS and CDR2 SASEGT come from the germline V gene. This CDR3 comprises 15 residues. V dropped 6 bases and J dropped 0 bases, with 15 bases sitting between them. The CDR3 DNA is TGTGCCAGCAGGGAACAGGGAACTTACTCCTACGAGCAGTACTTC. Protein: CASREQGTYSYEQYF.

The chain is built from TRBV28 and TRBJ1-2; D is perhaps TRBD1 (5 bases). The germline gives CDR1 MDHEN, CDR2 SYDVKM. The V gene lost 1 base and the J gene lost 8 bases, with 14 bases spanning the gap. The CDR3 contains 14 residues. The CDR3 sequence: CASSLLAGIEGYTF. For the CDR3, the DNA is TGTGCCAGCAGTTTATTAGCAGGGATTGAAGGCTACACCTTC.